These 9 T cell receptor beta chains originate from one sample sequenced in a study of blood T cell repertoires in COVID-19. TCRdb's table, derived via immunoSEQ multiplex PCR, lists solely in-frame clones and lacks some. The repertoire includes roughly 200,000 clones, approximately 78% of them detected once, and around 9.2% sits in the top ten. The specimen was PBMCs or T cells enriched from blood (not recorded which). The source of these receptors is a man aged 40-55 years who had recovered from COVID-19.

The J gene is TRBJ1-1, the V gene TRBV7-2, with 8 nucleotides matching TRBD1. This CDR3 has 16 residues. Germline-derived CDR1 and CDR2 are SGHTA and FQGNSA. V was pared by 5 bases and J by 6 bases, with 14 bases of the junction left unmatched. The CDR3 is CASSPTGQGASSEAFF. CDR3 in DNA: TGTGCCAGCAGCCCCACCGGGCAGGGGGCTAGTTCTGAAGCTTTCTTT.

The chain carries TRBV6-1 and TRBJ1-5; D not certain. Germline V gene sequence: CDR1 MNHNS, CDR2 SASEGT. This CDR3 contains 16 residues. V lost 0 bases and J lost 6, with 15 bases in between. The CDR3 loop is CASSEAHGSVGQPQHF. The CDR3, as DNA: TGTGCCAGCAGTGAAGCGCATGGGAGTGTGGGTCAGCCCCAGCATTTT.

V gene TRBV5-1 combines with J gene TRBJ2-1; 15 nucleotides align to TRBD2. Germline assignment: CDR1 SGHRS and CDR2 YFSETQ. Losses at the gene ends were 4 bases for V and 9 bases for J; bases not matched to a gene: 8. There are 16 residues in the CDR3. CDR3 coding DNA: TGCGCCAGCAGCGCAGGACTAGCGGGGGGGCGGAGTGAGCAGTTCTTC. Residues: CASSAGLAGGRSEQFF.

This chain joins TRBV6-4 and TRBJ2-7; no clear D gene. Germline V CDR1 and CDR2: MRHNA, SNTAGT. This CDR3 is built from 19 residues. V dropped 8 bases and J dropped 4 bases, with 33 bases sitting between them. The CDR3 nucleotides read TGTGCCAGCCAGCCCCGCCCCCCCTCGGATACGTGTGGGCGATACGAGCAGTACTTC. Its translation: CASQPRPPSDTCGRYEQYF.

This clone is a singleton in its sample. V gene TRBV27 combines with J gene TRBJ2-1; D call uncertain. The germline gives CDR1 MNHEY, CDR2 SMNVEV (reference sequence). The CDR3 sequence is 11 residues long. Trimming removed 7 bases from V and 7 bases from J, with 8 bases in between. The CDR3 loop reads CASTLRNEQFF. Here the CDR3 DNA reads TGTGCCAGCACCCTTAGAAATGAGCAGTTCTTC.

This chain connects TRBV3-1 (or the pseudogene TRBV3-2) to TRBJ2-2, with TRBD1 identical over 7 bases. Germline-derived CDR1 and CDR2 are LGHDT and YNNKEL (reference sequence). The ends lost 0 bases at V and 1 base at J; junction bases unmatched: 5. CDR3 length: 17 residues. CDR3 sequence (DNA): TGTGCCAGCAGCCAAGAATTCGGGACAGAGAACACCGGGGAGCTGTTTTTT. Translating it yields CASSQEFGTENTGELFF.

This chain joins TRBV10-2 and TRBJ1-1; 7 nucleotides agree with TRBD1. The CDR3 spans 15 residues. V was pared by 4 bases and J by 0 bases, with 5 bases of the junction left unmatched. The germline V gene has CDR1 WSHSY and CDR2 SAAADI. This CDR3 is CASSAGTELNTEAFF. CDR3 nucleotides: TGCGCCAGCAGTGCTGGGACAGAACTGAACACTGAAGCTTTCTTT.

The J gene is TRBJ2-2, the V gene TRBV7-9; D perhaps matches TRBD2 (6 bases). The germline V gene encodes CDR1 SEHNR and CDR2 FQNEAQ (reference sequence). The CDR3 consists of 16 residues. Trimming removed 3 bases from V and 4 bases from J, with 15 bases in between. CDR3 amino acids: CASSFPSATSTGELFF. The CDR3 nucleotides read TGTGCCAGCAGCTTCCCCAGCGCGACTAGCACCGGGGAGCTGTTTTTT.

The chain combines TRBV4-1 with TRBJ2-1, with D perhaps matching TRBD1 (6 bases). The CDR3 extends over 15 amino acids. Trimming shortened V by 4 bases and J by 0 bases, and 10 bases separated the two germline ends. The germline V gene has CDR1 MGHRA and CDR2 YSYEKL. CDR3 coding DNA: TGCGCCAGCAGCCGAGGGGGAAGCTCCTACAATGAGCAGTTCTTC. Protein sequence: CASSRGGSSYNEQFF.